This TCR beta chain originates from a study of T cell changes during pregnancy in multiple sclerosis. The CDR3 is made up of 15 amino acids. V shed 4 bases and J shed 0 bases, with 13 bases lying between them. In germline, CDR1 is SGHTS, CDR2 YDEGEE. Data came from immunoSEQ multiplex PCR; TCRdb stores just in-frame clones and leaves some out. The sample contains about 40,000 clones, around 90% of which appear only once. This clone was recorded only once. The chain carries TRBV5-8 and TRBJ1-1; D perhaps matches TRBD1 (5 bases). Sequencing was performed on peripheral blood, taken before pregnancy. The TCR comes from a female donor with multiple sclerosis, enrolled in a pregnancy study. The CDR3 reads CASSLATELNTEAFF. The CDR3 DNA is TGTGCCAGCAGCCTCGCGACAGAATTGAACACTGAAGCTTTCTTT.